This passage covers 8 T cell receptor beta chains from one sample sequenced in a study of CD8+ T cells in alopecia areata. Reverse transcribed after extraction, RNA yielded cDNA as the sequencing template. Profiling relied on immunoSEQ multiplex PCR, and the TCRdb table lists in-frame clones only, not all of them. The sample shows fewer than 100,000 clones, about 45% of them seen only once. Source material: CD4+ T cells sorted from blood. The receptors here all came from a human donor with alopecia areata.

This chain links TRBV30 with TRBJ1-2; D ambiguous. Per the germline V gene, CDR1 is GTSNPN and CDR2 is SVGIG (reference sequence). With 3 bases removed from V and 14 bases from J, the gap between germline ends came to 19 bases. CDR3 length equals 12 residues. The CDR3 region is CAWSETPTGGTF. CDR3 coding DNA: TGTGCCTGGAGCGAGACGCCGACCGGCGGAACCTTC.

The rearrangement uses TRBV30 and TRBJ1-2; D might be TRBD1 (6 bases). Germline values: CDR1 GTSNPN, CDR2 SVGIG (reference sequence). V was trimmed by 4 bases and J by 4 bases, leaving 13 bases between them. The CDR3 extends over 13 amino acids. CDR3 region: CAWKDSHAYGYTF. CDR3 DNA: TGTGCCTGGAAGGACAGCCATGCCTATGGCTACACCTTC.

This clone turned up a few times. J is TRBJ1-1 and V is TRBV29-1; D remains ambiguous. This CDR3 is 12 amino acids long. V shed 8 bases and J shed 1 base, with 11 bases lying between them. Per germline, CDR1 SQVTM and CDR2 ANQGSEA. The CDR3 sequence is CSRAFRNTEAFF. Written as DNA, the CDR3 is TGCAGCCGGGCGTTTAGGAACACTGAAGCTTTCTTT. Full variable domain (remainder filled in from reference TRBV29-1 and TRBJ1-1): SAVISQKPSRDICQRGTSLTIQCQVDSQVTMMFWYRQQPGQSLTLIATANQGSEATYESGFVIDKFPISRPNLTFSTLTVSNMSPEDSSIYLCSRAFRNTEAFFGQGTRLTVV.

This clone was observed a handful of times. In DNA form, the CDR3 reads TGTGCCAGCAGTCCCGGGACCGAGAGCGAGCAGTACTTC. This codes for CASSPGTESEQYF. J is TRBJ2-7 and V is TRBV6-6; D is perhaps TRBD1 or TRBD2 (5 bases each). V shed 5 bases and J shed 6 bases, with 14 bases lying between them. The CDR3 has 13 residues. Germline lookup yields CDR1 MNHNY and CDR2 SVGAGI (reference sequence).

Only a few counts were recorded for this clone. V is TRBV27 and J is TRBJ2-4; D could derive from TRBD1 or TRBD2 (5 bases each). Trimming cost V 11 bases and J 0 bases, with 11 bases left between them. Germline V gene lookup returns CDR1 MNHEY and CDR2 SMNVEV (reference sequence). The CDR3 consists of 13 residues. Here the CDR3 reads CAEGSVAKNIQYF. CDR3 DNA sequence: TGTGCCGAGGGGAGTGTAGCCAAAAACATTCAGTACTTC.

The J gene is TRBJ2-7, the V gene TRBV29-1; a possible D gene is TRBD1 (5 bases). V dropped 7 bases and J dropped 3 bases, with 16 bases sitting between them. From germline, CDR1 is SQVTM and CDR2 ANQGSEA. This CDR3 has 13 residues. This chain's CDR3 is CSARQGQGYEQYF. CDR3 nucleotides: TGCAGCGCCCGCCAGGGCCAGGGCTACGAGCAGTACTTC.

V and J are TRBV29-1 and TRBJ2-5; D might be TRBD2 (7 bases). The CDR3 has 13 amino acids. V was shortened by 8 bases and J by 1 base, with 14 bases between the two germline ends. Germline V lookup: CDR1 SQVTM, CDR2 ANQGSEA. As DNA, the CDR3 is TGCAGCTATGGGGGGGCTTCCCAAGAGACCCAGTACTTC. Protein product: CSYGGASQETQYF.

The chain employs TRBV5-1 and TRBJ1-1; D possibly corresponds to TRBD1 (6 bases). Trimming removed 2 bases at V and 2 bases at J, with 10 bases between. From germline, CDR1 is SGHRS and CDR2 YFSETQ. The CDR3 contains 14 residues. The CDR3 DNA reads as TGCGCCAGCAGCTTCAGGGGCCCTAACACTGAAGCTTTCTTT. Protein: CASSFRGPNTEAFF. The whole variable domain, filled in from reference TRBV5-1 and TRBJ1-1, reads KAGVTQTPRYLIKTRGQQVTLSCSPISGHRSVSWYQQTPGQGLQFLFEYFSETQRNKGNFPGRFSGRQFSNSRSEMNVSTLELGDSALYLCASSFRGPNTEAFFGQGTRLTVV.